What follows are 9 T cell receptor beta chains derived from one specimen sequenced in a study of T cell repertoires in cytomegalovirus infection. MiXCR, run by TCRdb on the reads, gives a single entry per CDR3 protein. The sample has a few hundred thousand distinct CDR3 sequences; 34% are singletons. Antigens for these TCRs are unknown. Material: cultured PBMCs, obtained from culture after CMV antigen stimulation. The receptor set was obtained from a human donor in good health (CMV status not recorded). Some clones in this sample may be carry-over from other donors' samples.

This clonotype was observed many times. The chain couples TRBV7-2 to TRBJ2-7; D ambiguous. CDR3 length: 15 residues. Trimming took off 6 bases at V and 0 bases at J, with 15 bases between the two ends. CDR1 is SGHTA, CDR2 FQGNSA, per germline. DNA for the CDR3: TGTGCCAGCAGATTTGGTCCGGACCCCTCCTACGAGCAGTACTTC. Encoded protein: CASRFGPDPSYEQYF.

This clonotype came up a few times. The chain is built from TRBV20-1 and TRBJ1-2; 11 bases are shared with TRBD1. This CDR3 region has 15 residues. The V gene's germline CDR1 is DFQATT and CDR2 SNEGSKA (reference sequence). V lost 2 bases, J lost 4 bases, and 6 bases stayed unmatched. The CDR3 nucleotides are TGCAGTGCTAGACCTGGGACAGGGGGAACCTATGGCTACACCTTC. Its protein is CSARPGTGGTYGYTF.

The chain combines TRBV29-1 with TRBJ2-3; D is unclear. This CDR3 contains 12 residues. V lost 4 bases to trimming and J lost 6 bases, with 11 bases between them. The germline CDR1 and CDR2 sequences are SQVTM and ANQGSEA. In nucleotides, the CDR3 is TGCAGCGTTGTTACCGTCGGCGATACGCAGTATTTT. It translates to CSVVTVGDTQYF.

V gene TRBV6-2 or TRBV6-3 combines with J gene TRBJ2-1, with 8 nucleotides matching TRBD2. Germline lookup yields CDR1 MNHEY and CDR2 SVGEGT. V shed 5 bases, J shed 9 bases, and the junction held 3 bases outside the gene matches. This CDR3 is 12 amino acids long. The CDR3 spells CASSPGLVEQFF. Here the CDR3 DNA reads TGTGCCAGCAGTCCGGGACTAGTTGAGCAGTTCTTC.

This chain connects TRBV6-6 to TRBJ2-7; D is perhaps TRBD2 (5 bases). Per the germline V gene, CDR1 is MNHNY and CDR2 is SVGAGI (reference sequence). V lost 9 bases, J lost 5 bases, and 17 bases lay in between. This CDR3 has 13 residues. CDR3 protein: CARAYSRTDEQYF. The DNA for the CDR3 is TGTGCCAGAGCATACAGCCGGACTGACGAGCAGTACTTC.

The chain combines TRBV4-3 with TRBJ1-2; possibly TRBD1 for D (5 bases). Trimming pared 0 bases from V and 1 base from J, leaving 9 bases between. This CDR3 has 15 amino acids. CDR1 LGHNA and CDR2 YSLEER come from the germline V gene. The CDR3 sequence: CASSQDGQGNYGYTF. The CDR3 DNA reads as TGCGCCAGCAGCCAAGATGGCCAGGGTAACTATGGCTACACCTTC.

This clonotype has only one observation. This chain joins TRBV19 and TRBJ2-1; D ambiguous. In germline, CDR1 is LNHDA, CDR2 SQIVND (reference sequence). Between the trimmed V and J ends, which lost 4 bases and 6 bases, there was a span of 10 bases. CDR3 size: 13 residues. The CDR3 nucleotides read TGTGCCAGTAGTAATCAGAACCTCAATGAGCAGTTCTTC. Residues: CASSNQNLNEQFF.

This clonotype has a handful of counts. The chain links TRBV7-2 to TRBJ1-2; D call uncertain. CDR1 is SGHTA, CDR2 FQGNSA, per germline. The CDR3 sequence is 14 residues long. The V and J ends lost 6 bases and 6 bases respectively, with 17 bases between them. CDR3 protein: CASREDAYADGYTF. CDR3 DNA: TGTGCCAGCAGGGAGGACGCGTACGCCGATGGCTACACCTTC. Looking up the rest from reference TRBV7-2 and TRBJ1-2 gives the full variable domain: GAGVSQSPSNKVTEKGKDVELRCDPISGHTALYWYRQSLGQGLEFLIYFQGNSAPDKSGLPSDRFSAERTGGSVSTLTIQRTQQEDSAVYLCASREDAYADGYTFGSGTRLTVV.

This chain connects TRBV6-6 to TRBJ2-7; D ambiguous. The CDR3 is made up of 15 amino acids. Trimming removed 0 bases from V and 2 bases from J, with 11 bases in between. Germline CDR1 is MNHNY and CDR2 is SVGAGI (reference sequence). Here the CDR3 DNA reads TGTGCCAGCAGTTACTCAACGTTCCCTCCCTACGAGCAGTACTTC. As protein: CASSYSTFPPYEQYF.